These 7 T cell receptor beta chains were all obtained from the same sample, sequenced in a study of molecular identifiers for immune sequencing clone quantification. One entry per CDR3 protein, called by TCRdb with MiXCR from the PCR reads. Altogether around 480,000 distinct CDR3 sequences are present, about 22% being singletons, with the ten largest covering under 0.85%. Sequenced material: naive CD8+ T cells from blood, with Jurkat cell RNA spiked in. Subset denoted: FACS-sorted CD8+CD4-CCR7+CD45RA+ naive T cells. Receptors originate from a human donor in good health. Some libraries in this study had Jurkat cell RNA spiked in.

The table lists this clonotype with many counts. The gene calls are TRBV29-1 and TRBJ2-4; unclear D gene. V lost 1 base and J 0 bases, leaving 10 bases between the germline ends. This CDR3 has 15 amino acids. Looked up from germline, CDR1 is SQVTM and CDR2 is ANQGSEA. CDR3 nucleotide sequence: TGCAGCGTTGAAGCGCCACACGTAGCCAAAAACATTCAGTACTTC. This gives the protein CSVEAPHVAKNIQYF. Using reference TRBV29-1 and TRBJ2-4 for the parts outside the CDR3, the full variable domain is SAVISQKPSRDICQRGTSLTIQCQVDSQVTMMFWYRQQPGQSLTLIATANQGSEATYESGFVIDKFPISRPNLTFSTLTVSNMSPEDSSIYLCSVEAPHVAKNIQYFGAGTRLSVL.

This clonotype has just a few counts. The chain links TRBV13 to TRBJ2-7, with D perhaps matching TRBD1 or TRBD2 (5 bases each). CDR3 length equals 14 residues. Germline V CDR1 and CDR2: PRHDT, FYEKMQ (reference sequence). Trimming cost V 5 bases and J 4 bases, with 15 bases left between them. The CDR3 bases are TGTGCCAGCAGCGAAACCGGGACGCCATACGAGCAGTACTTC. It codes for CASSETGTPYEQYF.

This clonotype was recorded a few times. The chain combines TRBV4-1 with TRBJ2-7, with 7 bases lining up with TRBD1. V lost 4 bases and J lost 2; bases outside the gene matches: 5. Germline V gives CDR1 MGHRA, CDR2 YSYEKL. The CDR3 extends over 14 amino acids. CDR3 nucleotides: TGCGCCAGCAGCCCTAAGACAGGGACCTACGAGCAGTACTTC. Its protein is CASSPKTGTYEQYF.

The CDR3: CASSYQGGAYEQYF. The CDR3 nucleotides are TGTGCCAGTAGTTACCAGGGAGGAGCCTACGAGCAGTACTTC. This chain connects TRBV19 to TRBJ2-7; D possibly corresponds to TRBD2 (6 bases). Germline V gene data show CDR1 as LNHDA and CDR2 as SQIVND (reference sequence). The germline V and J ends were trimmed by 5 bases and 2 bases, with 13 bases remaining between them. This CDR3 is built from 14 residues.

This clonotype came up a few times. Written as DNA, the CDR3 is TGTGCCAGTAGTATAGTTGGGGGAAACTACGAGCAGTACTTC. Amino acids: CASSIVGGNYEQYF. V and J are TRBV19 and TRBJ2-7, with D tentatively TRBD1 or TRBD2 (5 bases each). The V and J ends lost 1 base and 3 bases respectively, with 10 bases between them. Looked up from germline, CDR1 is LNHDA and CDR2 is SQIVND (reference sequence). CDR3 length: 14 residues.

This clonotype was recorded at least ten times. J is TRBJ2-3 and V is TRBV4-2; no definite D call. CDR1 is LGHNA and CDR2 is YNFKEQ in the germline V gene. V was trimmed by 0 bases and J by 3 bases, leaving 13 bases between them. This CDR3 region has 16 residues. CDR3 nucleotides: TGTGCCAGCAGCCAAGAGGTGACCTATGCAACAGATACGCAGTATTTT. It yields the protein CASSQEVTYATDTQYF.

This clonotype was seen many times. The chain joins TRBV19 to TRBJ2-4, with D unresolved. CDR1 and CDR2 from the germline V gene are LNHDA and SQIVND (reference sequence). V dropped 3 bases and J dropped 9 bases, with 12 bases sitting between them. There are 13 residues in the CDR3. CDR3: CASSMGLLSIQYF. The CDR3 DNA sequence: TGTGCCAGTAGTATGGGTCTGTTGAGCATTCAGTACTTC.